The rows below give T cell receptor beta chains drawn from one sample of a study of blood T cell repertoires in COVID-19. The assay was immunoSEQ multiplex PCR, and TCRdb's table has in-frame clones only and misses some. The sample comprises about 140,000 clones, approximately 88% of which are singletons, and 5% to 7% rests with the top ten. Sequenced input: PBMCs or T cells enriched from blood (not recorded which). These receptors came from a man in his forties with acute COVID-19. Both conserved end residues are part of each CDR3. Fields, in order: J gene, V gene, clone size, D gene, CDR3 DNA, CDR3 protein. D genes are given only for firm matches. Size tells how often a clone was seen (once, few, many) or the class of an expanded clone, and some rows leave it out.

J: TRBJ2-3; V: TRBV29-1; size: NA; D: TRBD1; DNA: TGCAGCGGGGACAGGGGCGGTACGCAGTATTTT; CDR3: CSGDRGGTQYF
J: TRBJ1-4; V: TRBV24-1; size: NA; D: NA; DNA: TGTGCCACCAGTGACTCGGATGGGGAGGATGAAAAACTGTTTTTT; CDR3: CATSDSDGEDEKLFF
J: TRBJ1-2; V: TRBV5-8; size: NA; D: NA; DNA: TGTGCCAGCAGCTTGTTCGGGGAGGGCTACACCTTC; CDR3: CASSLFGEGYTF
J: TRBJ2-2; V: TRBV5-1; size: NA; D: NA; DNA: TGCGCCAGCAGCCCACAGGACATTAACACCGGGGAGCTGTTTTTT; CDR3: CASSPQDINTGELFF
J: TRBJ2-1; V: TRBV15; size: NA; D: NA; DNA: TGTGCCACCAGCAGAGGGGGGGCCTACAATGAGCAGTTCTTC; CDR3: CATSRGGAYNEQFF
J: TRBJ1-4; V: TRBV30; size: NA; D: NA; DNA: TGTGCCTGGAGTTACCGGCCGGGATGGGGTATTGAAAAACTGTTTTTT; CDR3: CAWSYRPGWGIEKLFF
J: TRBJ2-3; V: TRBV24-1; size: NA; D: TRBD1; DNA: TGTGCCACCAGTGATGAAAACAGGGGTCCCACAGATACGCAGTATTTT; CDR3: CATSDENRGPTDTQYF
J: TRBJ2-7; V: TRBV28; size: NA; D: NA; DNA: TGTGCCAGCAGTTTGGGGCTGCTTGCTACCTACGAGCAGTACTTC; CDR3: CASSLGLLATYEQYF
J: TRBJ1-3; V: TRBV6-6; size: once; D: TRBD1; DNA: TGTGCCAGCAGTCTTTCTCCGGGACAGGGGCACTCTGGAAACACCATATATTTT; CDR3: CASSLSPGQGHSGNTIYF
J: TRBJ1-1; V: TRBV24-1; size: NA; D: NA; DNA: TGTGCCACCTCGGGACACCTCGGTCGGATGAACACTGAAGCTTTCTTT; CDR3: CATSGHLGRMNTEAFF
J: TRBJ2-2; V: TRBV5-4; size: once; D: NA; DNA: TGTGCCAGCAGCTTGGGGAGAGCGGACGGGGAGCTGTTTTTT; CDR3: CASSLGRADGELFF
J: TRBJ2-5; V: TRBV12-3/TRBV12-4; size: NA; D: NA; DNA: TGTGCCAGTGCGGAGACAGGCCTGACTTTTCACTTC; CDR3: CASAETGLTFHF
J: TRBJ2-3; V: TRBV5-1; size: NA; D: NA; DNA: TGCGCCAGCAGCCCGGCCCCCGACAGGATTAAAGATACGCAGTATTTT; CDR3: CASSPAPDRIKDTQYF
J: TRBJ2-2; V: TRBV4-1; size: once; D: TRBD2; DNA: TGCGCCAGCAGCCAGGCTGGACTAGCGGGAGTAGGAACCGGGGAGCTGTTTTTT; CDR3: CASSQAGLAGVGTGELFF
J: TRBJ2-7; V: TRBV27; size: NA; D: TRBD2; DNA: TGTGCCAGCAGCCGGGCGGGAGGGACCTACGAGCAGTACTTC; CDR3: CASSRAGGTYEQYF
J: TRBJ2-7; V: TRBV5-6; size: once; D: NA; DNA: TGTGCCAGCAGCTTATGGAGCTCCTACGAGCAGTACTTC; CDR3: CASSLWSSYEQYF
J: TRBJ2-1; V: TRBV7-2; size: once; D: TRBD1; DNA: TGTGCCAGCAGCTGGTTCCGGACAGGGTCCCACAATGAGCAGTTCTTC; CDR3: CASSWFRTGSHNEQFF
J: TRBJ2-1; V: TRBV4-1; size: NA; D: TRBD2; DNA: TGCGCCAGCAGCCCCCTGGCTAGCGGGAGGGCCTATGAGCAGTTCTTC; CDR3: CASSPLASGRAYEQFF
J: TRBJ2-1; V: TRBV4-3; size: NA; D: TRBD2; DNA: TGCGCCAGCAGCCAACCTAGCGGGACAGACGGGGAGCAGTTCTTC; CDR3: CASSQPSGTDGEQFF
J: TRBJ2-5; V: TRBV7-8; size: NA; D: NA; DNA: TGTGCCAGCAGCTTAGTAAGGCGGCTGGTCTTACGGGAGACCCAGTACTTC; CDR3: CASSLVRRLVLRETQYF
J: TRBJ1-4; V: TRBV2; size: NA; D: TRBD1; DNA: TGTGCCAGCAGTGAATATAGGGACAGGGGAGAAAAACTGTTTTTT; CDR3: CASSEYRDRGEKLFF
J: TRBJ1-1; V: TRBV6-4; size: NA; D: NA; DNA: TGTGCCAGCAGTGACTCGACAAGGAACACTGAAGCTTTCTTT; CDR3: CASSDSTRNTEAFF
J: TRBJ2-1; V: TRBV6-2/TRBV6-3; size: NA; D: NA; DNA: TGTGCCAGCAACCCGGGACTCGGGTACAATGAGCAGTTCTTC; CDR3: CASNPGLGYNEQFF
J: TRBJ2-5; V: TRBV12-2; size: NA; D: NA; DNA: TGTGCAAGGCGCGGACTGTACCAAGAGACCCAGTACTTC; CDR3: CARRGLYQETQYF
J: TRBJ1-4; V: TRBV5-1; size: NA; D: NA; DNA: TGCGCCAGCAGCCCCTCAATGGCGGCGGTAGCAGAAAAACTGTTTTTT; CDR3: CASSPSMAAVAEKLFF
J: TRBJ2-7; V: TRBV6-1; size: NA; D: TRBD2; DNA: TGTGCCAGCAGTGAAGCGCTAGCGGGAACCTACGAGCAGTACTTC; CDR3: CASSEALAGTYEQYF
J: TRBJ1-3; V: TRBV3-1/TRBV3-2; size: NA; D: TRBD1; DNA: TGTGCCAGCAGCCCCGGGACAGCTGGAAACACCATATATTTT; CDR3: CASSPGTAGNTIYF
J: TRBJ2-7; V: TRBV6-6; size: NA; D: NA; DNA: TGTGCCAGCAGTGGACAAAGCCAGGAAGACGAGCAGTACTTC; CDR3: CASSGQSQEDEQYF
J: TRBJ1-5; V: TRBV6-2/TRBV6-3; size: few; D: NA; DNA: TGTGCCAGCAGTTACCCCGGGAGCCTCAATCAGCCCCAGCATTTT; CDR3: CASSYPGSLNQPQHF
J: TRBJ2-3; V: TRBV28; size: NA; D: NA; DNA: TGTGCCAGCACGGGACCAATTTGGGGGCTCACAGATACGCAGTATTTT; CDR3: CASTGPIWGLTDTQYF